A selection of T cell receptor beta chains follows, all from one sample in a study of shared T cell receptors in the human thymus. Assay used: immunoSEQ multiplex PCR; TCRdb lists only in-frame clones, some missing. The sample consists of approximately 660,000 clones, approximately 88% of them appearing once. The same data also contributed to another study, on human thymus T cells.

The source material was thymocytes. All receptors derive from a boy under two years old with a congenital heart defect. Each CDR3 is given with its conserved first and last residue. Each record gives: V gene, CDR3 length, D gene, clone size, J gene, CDR3 protein, CDR3 DNA. A D gene is named only where the DNA matches it firmly. Clone size is not always given. Where it is, it says once, few, many or a class for expanded clones.

>TRBV5-1|14|NA|NA|TRBJ2-4
CASSLSRVKNIQYF
TGCGCCAGCAGCTTGTCCAGGGTTAAAAACATTCAGTACTTC
>TRBV11-2|13|NA|NA|TRBJ1-1
CASSPPTVTEAFF
TGTGCCAGCAGCCCGCCGACAGTCACTGAAGCTTTCTTT
>TRBV4-1|13|NA|NA|TRBJ2-2
CASSIGVAGELFF
TGCGCCAGCAGCATCGGGGTGGCCGGGGAGCTGTTTTTT
>TRBV7-9|13|NA|NA|TRBJ2-7
CASSLALYYEQYF
TGTGCCAGCAGCTTAGCCCTGTACTACGAGCAGTACTTC
>TRBV6-5|15|NA|NA|TRBJ1-2
CASSYDLEESYGYTF
TGTGCCAGCAGTTACGATCTGGAGGAGTCCTATGGCTACACCTTC
>TRBV11-2|16|TRBD2|NA|TRBJ2-7
CASSLCQRGEENEQYF
TGTGCCAGCAGCTTATGTCAGCGGGGGGAAGAGAACGAGCAGTACTTC
>TRBV6-5|15|TRBD1|NA|TRBJ1-5
CASSYSRDSHQPQHF
TGTGCCAGCAGTTACTCTAGGGACAGTCATCAGCCCCAGCATTTT
>TRBV30|15|TRBD2|NA|TRBJ2-7
CAWSVSGLAPYEQYF
TGTGCCTGGAGTGTATCGGGACTAGCCCCCTACGAGCAGTACTTC
>TRBV28|14|TRBD1|once|TRBJ2-7
CASSPGQGAEEQYF
TGTGCCAGCAGTCCGGGACAGGGGGCGGAAGAGCAGTACTTC
>TRBV9|16|NA|NA|TRBJ2-5
CASSVVDSSLPWAQYF
TGTGCCAGCAGCGTAGTCGATAGCTCCTTACCGTGGGCCCAGTACTTC
>TRBV2|21|NA|few|TRBJ2-7
CASSEVHVGSGSPFTSNEQYF
TGTGCCAGCAGTGAAGTTCATGTCGGTTCCGGTTCCCCCTTCACCTCAAACGAGCAGTACTTC
>TRBV15|14|NA|NA|TRBJ2-1
CATSRGGPGDEQFF
TGTGCCACCAGCAGAGGGGGGCCCGGTGATGAGCAGTTCTTC
>TRBV9|13|TRBD2|few|TRBJ2-5
CASSGAGGETQYF
TGTGCCAGCAGCGGGGCGGGAGGGGAGACCCAGTACTTC
>TRBV6-1|16|NA|NA|TRBJ2-5
CASSEGSGDGLETQYF
TGTGCCAGCAGTGAAGGGTCAGGGGATGGCTTAGAGACCCAGTACTTC
>TRBV7-3|16|TRBD2|NA|TRBJ2-1
CASSSLGTREPNEQFF
TGTGCCAGCAGCTCCTTGGGGACTAGGGAGCCCAATGAGCAGTTCTTC
>TRBV12-5|16|NA|NA|TRBJ2-3
CASGLDPRRDADTQYF
TGTGCTAGTGGTTTGGACCCCCGACGGGATGCAGATACGCAGTATTTT
>TRBV2|18|TRBD2|NA|TRBJ2-3
CASSEARGLAENTDTQYF
TGTGCCAGCAGTGAAGCGCGTGGACTAGCGGAGAACACAGATACGCAGTATTTT
>TRBV18|16|NA|NA|TRBJ1-1
CASSPRGGGKNTEAFF
TGTGCCAGCTCACCCCGGGGGGGAGGGAAGAACACTGAAGCTTTCTTT
>TRBV2|14|TRBD1|NA|TRBJ1-5
CASRAGTVNQPQHF
TGTGCCAGCAGGGCAGGGACAGTTAATCAGCCCCAGCATTTT
>TRBV2|18|TRBD2|NA|TRBJ2-7
CASSEGLAGGPRTYEQYF
TGTGCCAGCAGTGAAGGACTAGCGGGAGGGCCACGTACCTACGAGCAGTACTTC
>TRBV4-2|16|TRBD2|NA|TRBJ2-7
CASSQGTSANPTEQYF
TGTGCCAGCAGCCAAGGGACTAGCGCCAACCCCACCGAGCAGTACTTC
>TRBV30|14|NA|once|TRBJ2-7
CAWSRGKGSYEQYF
TGTGCCTGGAGCAGGGGAAAGGGGTCCTACGAGCAGTACTTC
>TRBV19|14|TRBD1|few|TRBJ2-7
CASSTKDRGYEQYF
TGTGCCAGTAGTACAAAGGACAGGGGCTACGAGCAGTACTTC
>TRBV2|14|TRBD1|NA|TRBJ2-7
CASSVTRGPNEQYF
TGTGCCAGCAGTGTTACGAGGGGGCCCAACGAGCAGTACTTC
>TRBV19|15|NA|NA|TRBJ1-4
CASSLRDLLNEKLFF
TGTGCCAGTAGTCTCCGGGACTTACTTAATGAAAAACTGTTTTTT
>TRBV28|15|NA|NA|TRBJ2-3
CASSLRPAEADTQYF
TGTGCCAGCAGTTTGAGGCCAGCGGAGGCAGATACGCAGTATTTT
>TRBV28|15|TRBD2|NA|TRBJ2-3
CATARIAGGQDTQYF
TGTGCCACTGCTCGAATAGCGGGAGGGCAAGATACGCAGTATTTT
>TRBV30|18|TRBD1|NA|TRBJ1-1
CAWRLRDSRRRVNTEAFF
TGTGCCTGGAGGCTCCGGGACAGCCGACGACGGGTGAACACTGAAGCTTTCTTT
>TRBV10-3|17|NA|NA|TRBJ2-7
CAISETTPGEGSYEQYF
TGTGCCATCAGTGAGACCACCCCAGGGGAGGGCTCCTACGAGCAGTACTTC
>TRBV28|16|TRBD1|NA|TRBJ2-5
CASSYPGTGRWETQYF
TGTGCCAGCAGTTATCCTGGGACAGGGCGGTGGGAGACCCAGTACTTC
>TRBV7-2|16|TRBD2|NA|TRBJ2-1
CASSPKGLNSYNEQFF
TGTGCCAGCAGCCCGAAGGGACTAAACTCCTACAATGAGCAGTTCTTC
>TRBV5-4|13|NA|NA|TRBJ2-7
CAFGGPTTYEQYF
TGTGCCTTTGGAGGGCCGACAACCTACGAGCAGTACTTC
>TRBV4-2|14|NA|NA|TRBJ2-7
CASSRPTRDYEQYF
TGTGCCAGCAGTCGCCCCACTAGGGACTACGAGCAGTACTTC
>TRBV30|14|TRBD1|NA|TRBJ2-5
CAYRDRGPQETQYF
TGTGCCTACCGGGACAGAGGCCCCCAAGAGACCCAGTACTTC
>TRBV27|14|TRBD2|NA|TRBJ2-3
CASSLGDYTDTQYF
TGTGCCAGCAGTCTCGGGGACTACACAGATACGCAGTATTTT
>TRBV6-5|13|NA|NA|TRBJ2-7
CASSRPQGYEQYF
TGTGCCAGCAGTCGTCCTCAGGGCTACGAGCAGTACTTC
>TRBV5-1|9|NA|NA|TRBJ1-5
CGGPQPQHF
TGCGGCGGTCCTCAGCCCCAGCATTTT
>TRBV5-1|14|NA|NA|TRBJ2-2
CASIPGRGTGELFF
TGCGCCAGCATCCCGGGGAGAGGGACCGGGGAGCTGTTTTTT
>TRBV7-2|15|NA|NA|TRBJ2-5
CASSLLSSSHETQYF
TGTGCCAGCAGCCTACTCTCTTCCTCCCACGAGACCCAGTACTTC
>TRBV29-1|15|NA|NA|TRBJ2-3
CSARLRPGAVDTQYF
TGCAGCGCCCGCTTGCGCCCGGGAGCTGTAGATACGCAGTATTTT
>TRBV7-3|13|NA|NA|TRBJ2-5
CASSLTRSETQYF
TGTGCCAGCAGCCTAACGCGCTCGGAGACCCAGTACTTC
>TRBV10-2|15|TRBD2|few|TRBJ2-2
CASSERKAGAGELFF
TGCGCCAGCAGTGAAAGGAAAGCGGGAGCCGGGGAGCTGTTTTTT
>TRBV5-1|15|TRBD2|once|TRBJ2-1
CASSLVAGESNEQFF
TGCGCCAGCAGCTTGGTCGCGGGAGAGTCTAATGAGCAGTTCTTC
>TRBV11-2|16|TRBD2|NA|TRBJ2-3
CASSATAGLATDTQYF
TGTGCCAGCAGCGCGACGGCGGGACTAGCGACAGATACGCAGTATTTT
>TRBV11-2|13|NA|NA|TRBJ2-7
CASSLRQGGEQYF
TGTGCCAGCAGCTTAAGGCAGGGGGGCGAGCAGTACTTC
>TRBV5-6|16|NA|NA|TRBJ2-3
CASSLARVRSADTQYF
TGTGCCAGCAGCTTGGCCCGGGTACGATCAGCAGATACGCAGTATTTT
>TRBV5-8|11|NA|NA|TRBJ2-7
CASSLVEEQYF
TGTGCCAGCAGCTTGGTGGAGGAGCAGTACTTC
>TRBV5-6|13|NA|NA|TRBJ2-3
CASSLQGTDTQYF
TGTGCCAGCAGCTTGCAGGGCACAGATACGCAGTATTTT
>TRBV9|19|TRBD2|NA|TRBJ2-1
CASSVTLAGATSSYNEQFF
TGTGCCAGCAGCGTCACACTAGCGGGAGCCACGAGCTCCTACAATGAGCAGTTCTTC
>TRBV5-1|16|NA|NA|TRBJ2-5
CASKEAKGEGEETQYF
TGCGCCAGCAAGGAGGCGAAGGGGGAGGGCGAGGAGACCCAGTACTTC
>TRBV19|15|TRBD1|few|TRBJ1-5
CASSMGDRGNQPQHF
TGTGCCAGTAGTATGGGGGACAGGGGCAATCAGCCCCAGCATTTT
>TRBV9|14|TRBD2|NA|TRBJ2-7
CASSAGTSGYEQYF
TGTGCCAGCAGCGCCGGGACTAGCGGCTACGAGCAGTACTTC
>TRBV5-1|18|TRBD2|NA|TRBJ2-1
CASSLAASGSTGDNEQFF
TGCGCCAGCAGCTTGGCGGCTAGCGGGAGCACGGGGGACAATGAGCAGTTCTTC
>TRBV19|14|TRBD1|NA|TRBJ2-1
CASTVTGRNNEQFF
TGTGCCAGTACCGTGACAGGGCGAAACAATGAGCAGTTCTTC